This T cell receptor beta chain was captured by sequencing in a study of shared clonotypes between healthy human individuals. CD8 cells classed as naive were CD45RO-negative and positively selected for CCR7, excluding terminally differentiated effector memory CD45RA+ cells. The CDR3 totals 12 residues. Germline V gives CDR1 MNHEY, CDR2 SVGAGI. Trimming shortened V by 1 base and J by 6 bases, and 3 bases separated the two germline ends. Clones were sequenced by immunoSEQ multiplex PCR, and TCRdb holds only the in-frame ones, with some missing. The sample carries approximately 720,000 clones, around 92% recorded once.

The TCR comes from a man between 25 and 39 years old in good health. The chain recombines TRBV6-5 with TRBJ2-2; unclear D gene. Sequencing was carried out using naive CD8+ T cells sorted from blood. The CDR3 protein is CASSYYSGELFF. The DNA for the CDR3 is TGTGCCAGCAGTTACTACTCCGGGGAGCTGTTTTTT.